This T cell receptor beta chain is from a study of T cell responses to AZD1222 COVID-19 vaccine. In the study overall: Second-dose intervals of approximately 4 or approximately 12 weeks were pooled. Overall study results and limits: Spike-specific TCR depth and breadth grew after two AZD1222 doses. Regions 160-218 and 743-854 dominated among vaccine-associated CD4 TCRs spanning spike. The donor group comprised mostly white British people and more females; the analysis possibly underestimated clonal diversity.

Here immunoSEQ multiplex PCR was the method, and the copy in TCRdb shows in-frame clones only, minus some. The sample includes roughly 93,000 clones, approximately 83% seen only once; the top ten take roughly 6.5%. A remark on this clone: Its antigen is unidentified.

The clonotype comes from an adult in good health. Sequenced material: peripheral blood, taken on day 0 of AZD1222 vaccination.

The CDR3 reads CASSRQGSPSPLHF. CDR3 nucleotide sequence: TGTGCCAGCAGCAGACAGGGTAGTCCGTCACCCCTCCACTTT. The chain combines TRBV7-2 with TRBJ1-6; 7 nucleotides match TRBD1. The trim removed 5 bases at V and 10 bases at J, leaving 8 bases unmatched. This CDR3 has 14 amino acids. CDR1 is SGHTA and CDR2 is FQGNSA in the germline V gene.